This T cell receptor (beta chain) was sequenced for a study of cytomegalovirus exposure and HLA in healthy donors. On the study more broadly: A later analysis reported the same platform for the 95 to 150 validation repertoires and the roughly 670 first-cohort repertoires. Study results and limitations: In vitro checks showed that a few CMV-associated chains really do target CMV antigens. The classifier reportedly diagnosed cytomegalovirus status with high sensitivity and specificity. The listing of roughly 160 TCR beta chains classed them as cytomegalovirus-associated.

Trimming removed 1 base from V and 5 bases from J; junction bases left unmatched: 5. There are 14 residues in the CDR3. Per germline, CDR1 SGHNT and CDR2 YYREEE (reference sequence). Regarding this clone: No antigen is known for it.

Generated by immunoSEQ multiplex PCR, the TCRdb table keeps only in-frame clones and is missing some. The sample has approximately 160,000 clones, 75% to 95% seen once; the top ten hold roughly 3%. Sequenced sample: PBMCs. The chain couples TRBV5-4 to TRBJ2-7; 8 bases match TRBD1. This TCR was recovered from a woman under 30 in good health and CMV-seropositive. Written as DNA, the CDR3 is TGTGCCAGCAGCTTGTGGCAGGGGGCGGACGAGCAGTACTTC. Protein product: CASSLWQGADEQYF.